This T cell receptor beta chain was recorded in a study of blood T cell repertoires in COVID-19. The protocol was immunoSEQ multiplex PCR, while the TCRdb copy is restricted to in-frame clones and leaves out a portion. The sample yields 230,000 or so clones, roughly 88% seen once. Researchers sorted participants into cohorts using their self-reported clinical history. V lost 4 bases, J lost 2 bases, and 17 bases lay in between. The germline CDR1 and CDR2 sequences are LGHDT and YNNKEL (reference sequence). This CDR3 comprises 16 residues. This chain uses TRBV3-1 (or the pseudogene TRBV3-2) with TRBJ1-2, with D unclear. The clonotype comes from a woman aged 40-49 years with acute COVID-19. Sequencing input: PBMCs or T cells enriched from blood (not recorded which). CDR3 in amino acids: CASSLGWRNPNYGYTF. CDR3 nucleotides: TGTGCCAGCAGCCTCGGCTGGCGGAATCCGAACTATGGCTACACCTTC.